The 15 T cell receptor beta chains given below trace back to one sample, sequenced in a study of cytomegalovirus exposure and HLA in healthy donors. Researchers ran the PCR with 60 Vbeta and 13 Jbeta primers. Sequencing used immunoSEQ multiplex PCR; TCRdb keeps in-frame clones, though not all of them. This table has 95,000 to 100,000 clones, about 80% appearing once. The sample was PBMCs. The receptors were gathered from a man between 60 and 75 years old in good health and CMV-seropositive.

V usage is TRBV15 and J usage is TRBJ2-5; D is perhaps TRBD1 (6 bases). The DNA end is more similar to TRBJ2-7, so the J call may be wrong. This CDR3 is built from 15 residues. CDR1 LNHNV and CDR2 YYDKDF come from the germline V gene (reference sequence). The CDR3 reads CATSRDRGGSYEQYF. CDR3 DNA sequence: TGTGCCACCAGCAGAGACAGGGGTGGGTCCTACGAGCAGTACTTC.

V is TRBV6-1 and J is TRBJ2-7; TRBD2 aligns across 8 bases. Germline V lookup: CDR1 MNHNS, CDR2 SASEGT. The CDR3 extends over 13 amino acids. Trimming at V came to 8 bases and at J to 2 bases, leaving 5 bases not matched to a gene. As DNA, the CDR3 is TGTGCCAGCCTCGGGGGGGCTACCTACGAGCAGTACTTC. Its protein product is CASLGGATYEQYF.

In this sample, this clone turned up once. J is TRBJ2-1 and V is TRBV4-1; 13 positions agree with TRBD2. Germline V gives CDR1 MGHRA, CDR2 YSYEKL. The junction had 10 bases not matched to a gene; V was cut back by 1 base and J by 4 bases. The CDR3 covers 19 residues. The CDR3: CASSQASKTSGGAYNEQFF. The DNA for the CDR3 is TGCGCCAGCAGCCAAGCGAGTAAAACTAGCGGGGGGGCGTACAATGAGCAGTTCTTC.

V and J are TRBV18 and TRBJ1-1; 7 bases are a match to TRBD1. Germline V gene lookup returns CDR1 KGHSH and CDR2 LQKENI. V shed 2 bases, J shed 5 bases, and the junction held 5 bases outside the gene matches. The CDR3 has 14 residues. The CDR3 region is CASSPGRGRTEAFF. The CDR3 nucleotides are TGTGCCAGCTCACCAGGCAGGGGGAGGACTGAAGCTTTCTTT.

The J gene is TRBJ2-7, the V gene TRBV5-1; 7 nucleotides match TRBD1. V shed 4 bases and J 4 bases; nucleotides not matched to a gene: 8. Germline-derived CDR1 and CDR2 are SGHRS and YFSETQ. The CDR3 sequence is 14 residues long. The CDR3 protein is CASSQIGGGYEQYF. The CDR3 region has the DNA TGCGCCAGCAGCCAGATAGGGGGCGGTTACGAGCAGTACTTC.

The chain is built from TRBV9 and TRBJ2-3; 12 bases map to TRBD2. Germline V gives CDR1 SGDLS, CDR2 YYNGEE. Losses at the gene ends were 2 bases for V and 4 bases for J; bases not matched to a gene: 11. The CDR3 contains 18 residues. CDR3 bases: TGTGCCAGCAGCGTTACCTCGAGGACTAGCGGGGTGGCAGATACGCAGTATTTT. It specifies CASSVTSRTSGVADTQYF. Supplemented by reference TRBV9 and TRBJ2-3, the full variable domain reads DSGVTQTPKHLITATGQRVTLRCSPRSGDLSVYWYQQSLDQGLQFLIQYYNGEERAKGNILERFSAQQFPDLHSELNLSSLELGDSALYFCASSVTSRTSGVADTQYFGPGTRLTVL.

As DNA, the CDR3 is TGTGCCAGCAGTCCCCGACAGGGAAACACCGGGGAGCTGTTTTTT. Translation gives CASSPRQGNTGELFF. The rearrangement joins TRBV6-5 to TRBJ2-2, with 7 positions matching TRBD1. The CDR3 spans 15 residues. In germline, CDR1 is MNHEY, CDR2 SVGAGI. Trimming took 5 bases from V and 2 from J; bases not matched to a gene: 5.

V usage is TRBV15 and J usage is TRBJ2-1, with TRBD2 identical over 10 bases. CDR1 and CDR2 from the germline V gene are LNHNV and YYDKDF (reference sequence). The V and J ends lost 0 bases and 3 bases, in that order; junction bases with no gene match: 14. The CDR3 runs 20 residues. This CDR3 is CATSRDRSFERGGFYNEQFF. In DNA form, the CDR3 reads TGTGCCACCAGCAGAGATCGTAGTTTCGAGCGGGGGGGATTCTACAATGAGCAGTTCTTC.

This rearrangement joins TRBV29-1 to TRBJ2-5, with 9 bases aligning to TRBD2. CDR1 and CDR2 (germline): SQVTM, ANQGSEA. The CDR3 totals 13 residues. V was pared by 1 base and J by 11 bases, with 8 bases of the junction left unmatched. The chain's CDR3 is CSVEVGLAREQYF. CDR3 nucleotides: TGCAGCGTTGAAGTTGGACTAGCGCGGGAGCAGTACTTC. The whole variable domain, filled in from reference TRBV29-1 and TRBJ2-5, reads SAVISQKPSRDICQRGTSLTIQCQVDSQVTMMFWYRQQPGQSLTLIATANQGSEATYESGFVIDKFPISRPNLTFSTLTVSNMSPEDSSIYLCSVEVGLAREQYFGPGTRLLVL.

The rearrangement uses TRBV7-2 and TRBJ2-7, with D perhaps matching TRBD1 (5 bases). This CDR3 has 14 residues. Between the trimmed V and J ends, which lost 2 bases and 3 bases, there was a span of 11 bases. Germline loops: CDR1 SGHTA, CDR2 FQGNSA. As DNA, the CDR3 is TGTGCCAGCAGCTTAAGCCAGGGTAACTACGAGCAGTACTTC. Translated: CASSLSQGNYEQYF.

The gene calls are TRBV5-8 and TRBJ2-3; 7 nucleotides line up with TRBD2. Germline trimming cut 1 base from V and 0 bases from J; bases unmatched to any gene: 5. This CDR3 comprises 16 residues. Germline V gene sequence: CDR1 SGHTS, CDR2 YDEGEE. CDR3 sequence (DNA): TGTGCCAGCAGCTTGCGGGCGGGAGCTAGCACAGATACGCAGTATTTT. This translates into CASSLRAGASTDTQYF.

The chain is built from TRBV4-3 and TRBJ2-2; TRBD2 is a possible D gene (6 bases). The CDR3 extends over 14 amino acids. Germline CDR1 reads LGHNA; CDR2 reads YSLEER. V was clipped by 6 bases and J by 2 bases, with 10 bases between them. The CDR3 protein is CASSPGLNTGELFF. CDR3 DNA: TGCGCCAGCAGTCCGGGACTCAACACCGGGGAGCTGTTTTTT.

The sample holds one count of this clone. The J gene is TRBJ2-7, the V gene TRBV2; a possible D gene is TRBD1 (5 bases). This CDR3 is built from 15 residues. The V gene's germline CDR1 is SNHLY and CDR2 FYNNEI. V lost 3 bases to trimming and J lost 4 bases, with 16 bases between them. The CDR3 DNA reads as TGTGCCAGCAGTGATCAGGGCCCGGTTGGGTACGAGCAGTACTTC. This gives the protein CASSDQGPVGYEQYF.

Worth noting for this clone: One end of the junction varies from germline; a read error may be responsible. J is TRBJ1-5 and V is TRBV7-9; D might be TRBD1 (6 bases). Germline lookup yields CDR1 SEHNR and CDR2 FQNEAQ (reference sequence). The CDR3 totals 15 residues. CDR3 coding DNA: TGTTCCAGCAGCTTAGCCGGGACAACGACGCAGCCCCAGCATTTT. It yields the protein CSSSLAGTTTQPQHF.

The rearrangement links TRBV30 to TRBJ1-6; D is unclear. The ends were cut back, 1 base at V and 5 bases at J, with 6 bases in the middle. The CDR3 is made up of 13 amino acids. CDR1 and CDR2 (germline): GTSNPN, SVGIG (reference sequence). For the CDR3, the DNA is TGTGCCTGGAGTGGCGGAGATAATTCACCCCTCCACTTT. Translating it yields CAWSGGDNSPLHF.